The next 10 T cell receptor beta chains were all read from a single sample in a study of T cell repertoires in cytomegalovirus infection. Each CDR3 protein is one row after TCRdb ran MiXCR on the reads. This table holds under 150,000 distinct CDR3 sequences, approximately 9.2% found once. Sequenced input: PBMCs. The receptors were sampled from a human donor in good health (CMV status not recorded). Some clones in this sample may be carry-over from other donors' samples.

This clonotype turned up a few times. The chain couples TRBV6-5 to TRBJ1-2, with D possibly being TRBD1 (6 bases). V was trimmed by 7 bases and J by 2 bases, leaving 14 bases between them. The CDR3 extends over 14 amino acids. CDR1 MNHEY and CDR2 SVGAGI come from the germline V gene. The CDR3 sequence is CASTPLGGNYGYTF. The CDR3 DNA reads TGTGCCAGCACCCCATTAGGGGGGAACTATGGCTACACCTTC.

This clonotype occurred many times. This sequence joins TRBV7-9 and TRBJ1-6; D is uncertain. Germline V CDR1 and CDR2: SEHNR, FQNEAQ (reference sequence). V shed 3 bases and J shed 6 bases, with 24 bases lying between them. The length of the CDR3 is 19 residues. The CDR3 nucleotides are TGTGCCAGCAGCTTTACCGGTACGGCGAGTCCCTACACTAATTCACCCCTCCACTTT. Translation: CASSFTGTASPYTNSPLHF. Full variable domain (missing parts from reference TRBV7-9 and TRBJ1-6): DTGVSQNPRHKITKRGQNVTFRCDPISEHNRLYWYRQTLGQGPEFLTYFQNEAQLEKSRLLSDRFSAERPKGSFSTLEIQRTEQGDSAMYLCASSFTGTASPYTNSPLHFGNGTRLTVT.

This clonotype was picked up many times. The chain joins TRBV7-2 to TRBJ2-5, with D tentatively TRBD2 (7 bases). Germline V gene lookup returns CDR1 SGHTA and CDR2 FQGNSA. There are 15 residues in the CDR3. Between the trimmed V and J ends, which lost 5 bases and 3 bases, there was a span of 16 bases. CDR3 nucleotides: TGTGCCAGCAGCCCCGGGGGGCCCCGGAAAGAGACCCAGTACTTC. Residues: CASSPGGPRKETQYF.

This clonotype was picked up many times. The V and J genes are TRBV12-3 or TRBV12-4 and TRBJ2-5; 12 positions match TRBD2. Trimming cost V 6 bases and J 2 bases; bases outside gene matches: 4. CDR3 size: 15 residues. The CDR3 loop is CASRDGLAGQETQYF. DNA for the CDR3: TGTGCCAGCAGGGACGGACTAGCGGGGCAAGAGACCCAGTACTTC.

This rearrangement joins TRBV10-2 to TRBJ1-5; TRBD1 aligns across 8 bases. This CDR3 contains 17 residues. CDR1 WSHSY and CDR2 SAAADI come from the germline V gene. The ends lost 0 bases at V and 7 bases at J; junction bases unmatched: 11. CDR3 sequence (DNA): TGCGCCAGCAGTGAGTCGATTGGACAGGGAGGTAGACAGCCCCAGCATTTT. As protein: CASSESIGQGGRQPQHF.

The chain carries TRBV28 and TRBJ1-2; TRBD1 agrees at 7 bases. This CDR3 comprises 15 residues. Losses at the gene ends were 4 bases for V and 4 bases for J; bases not matched to a gene: 9. Germline values: CDR1 MDHEN, CDR2 SYDVKM. Written as DNA, the CDR3 is TGTGCCAGCAGTTCATACGACAGGGAAGGCTATGGCTACACCTTC. It codes for CASSSYDREGYGYTF.

This clonotype has at least ten counts. This chain joins TRBV7-2 and TRBJ1-3, with D tentatively TRBD1 (6 bases). CDR3 size: 16 residues. From germline, CDR1 is SGHTA and CDR2 FQGNSA. V lost 1 base, J lost 2 bases, and 12 bases lay in between. CDR3 in DNA: TGTGCCAGCAGCTTAGGGGGGAGGGGGACTGGAAACACCATATATTTT. Translating gives CASSLGGRGTGNTIYF. Full variable domain (missing parts from reference TRBV7-2 and TRBJ1-3): GAGVSQSPSNKVTEKGKDVELRCDPISGHTALYWYRQSLGQGLEFLIYFQGNSAPDKSGLPSDRFSAERTGGSVSTLTIQRTQQEDSAVYLCASSLGGRGTGNTIYFGEGSWLTVV.

This clonotype was counted at least ten times. The chain recombines TRBV7-2 with TRBJ2-5; the D is unclear. The CDR3 contains 15 residues. Germline CDR1 and CDR2: SGHTA and FQGNSA. Trimming took off 0 bases at V and 2 bases at J, with 10 bases between the two ends. The CDR3: CASSLALARQETQYF. In nucleotides, the CDR3 is TGTGCCAGCAGCTTAGCGCTTGCGCGGCAAGAGACCCAGTACTTC.

About this clonotype itself: At one of its ends the junction is not consistent with the germline gene, which may arise from a read error. The rearrangement joins TRBV6-6 to TRBJ1-3, with 7 nucleotides matching TRBD1. CDR1 and CDR2 from the germline V gene are MNHNY and SVGAGI (reference sequence). The CDR3 loop spans 19 amino acids. CDR3: CASLNGAHQTGSSGNTIHF. In nucleotides, the CDR3 is TGTGCCAGTCTGAATGGGGCCCACCAGACAGGGAGCTCTGGAAACACCATACATTTT.

This clonotype was detected only a few times. The chain is built from TRBV4-2 and TRBJ1-6, with D uncertain. Trimming removed 0 bases at V and 8 bases at J, with 17 bases between. This CDR3 comprises 17 residues. Germline V gene data show CDR1 as LGHNA and CDR2 as YNFKEQ. CDR3 sequence reads: CASSQDQAARLDSPLHF. In nucleotides, the CDR3 is TGTGCCAGCAGCCAAGATCAGGCAGCCCGTCTGGATTCACCCCTCCACTTT.